This passage covers 24 T cell receptor beta chains from one sample sequenced in a study of T cells expressing NK-cell markers. TCRdb reprocessed the 5' RACE reads and reports one entry per CDR3 protein, with no DNA. This table holds under 200,000 distinct CDR3 sequences. The sample consisted of blood T cells: a sorted CD56 or NKG2C T cell subset, CD4+ or CD8+ T cells, or bulk PBMC T cells (not recorded which). These receptors came from a woman aged 18 to 75 in good health.

The rearrangement joins TRBV5-4 to TRBJ1-1. Germline loops: CDR1 SGHNT, CDR2 YYREEE (reference sequence). This CDR3 has 16 amino acids. CDR3 amino acids: CASSHKRAGGNTEAFF.

The V call is TRBV4-2, the J call TRBJ2-3. CDR3 length: 17 residues. Germline values: CDR1 LGHNA, CDR2 YNFKEQ. Here the CDR3 reads CASSQDLPGLSTDTQYF.

Judged by frequency, this clonotype is medium-sized (0.01 to 0.1%). V is TRBV20-1 and J is TRBJ2-3; TCRdb proposes TRBD2, but this gene call is untestable without DNA. Germline V gene data show CDR1 as DFQATT and CDR2 as SNEGSKA (reference sequence). The CDR3 runs 15 residues. The CDR3 sequence: CSAIVADPSTDTQYF.

The chain carries TRBV20-1 and TRBJ2-1; TCRdb's D call of TRBD1 is untestable without DNA. The V gene's germline CDR1 is DFQATT and CDR2 SNEGSKA (reference sequence). The CDR3 extends over 13 amino acids. This CDR3 is CSARTRKGDEQFF.

The chain recombines TRBV10-3 with TRBJ1-1. The CDR3 sequence is 18 residues long. The germline V gene has CDR1 ENHRY and CDR2 SYGVKD. The CDR3 protein is CAISESRNRPRHRTEAFF.

CDR3 sequence reads: CASGQGSYYNEQFF. V gene TRBV27 combines with J gene TRBJ2-1. CDR3 length: 14 residues. CDR1 MNHEY and CDR2 SMNVEV come from the germline V gene (reference sequence).

V and J are TRBV27 and TRBJ2-7; TCRdb returns TRBD1, unconfirmable since there is no DNA. Germline CDR1 reads MNHEY; CDR2 reads SMNVEV (reference sequence). This CDR3 comprises 14 residues. The CDR3: CASSPGQGGYEQYF.

The chain is built from TRBV11-2 and TRBJ1-1. CDR1 is SGHAT and CDR2 is FQNNGV in the germline V gene. The CDR3 contains 15 residues. This CDR3 reads CASSLGRLMNTEAFF.

This chain connects TRBV7-3 to TRBJ2-7. CDR1 is SGHTA, CDR2 FQGTGA, per germline. The CDR3 runs to 15 residues. CDR3 sequence reads: CASSLFRGASYEQYF.

The chain combines TRBV21-1 with TRBJ1-3; TCRdb indicates TRBD1, and absent DNA this call remains unverified. TRBV21-1 is termed a pseudogene. The CDR3 totals 20 residues. The CDR3 spells CASSKGPTDRFGASAGTIYF.

CDR3 sequence reads: CASSRQGGYEQYF. The chain links TRBV28 to TRBJ2-7; TCRdb reports TRBD1, a call that lacks DNA to check it against. Germline CDR1 MDHEN, CDR2 SYDVKM. This CDR3 is 13 amino acids long. Complete variable domain (other parts from reference TRBV28 and TRBJ2-7): DVKVTQSSRYLVKRTGEKVFLECVQDMDHENMFWYRQDPGLGLRLIYFSYDVKMKEKGDIPEGYSVSREKKERFSLILESASTNQTSMYLCASSRQGGYEQYFGPGTRLTVT.

The chain employs TRBV5-1 and TRBJ1-1. The germline gives CDR1 SGHRS, CDR2 YFSETQ. CDR3 length: 15 residues. CDR3 sequence reads: CASSLLGSRNTEAFF. The variable domain in full, with the rest retrieved from reference TRBV5-1 and TRBJ1-1, is KAGVTQTPRYLIKTRGQQVTLSCSPISGHRSVSWYQQTPGQGLQFLFEYFSETQRNKGNFPGRFSGRQFSNSRSEMNVSTLELGDSALYLCASSLLGSRNTEAFFGQGTRLTVV.

This chain joins TRBV7-9 and TRBJ1-1. The V gene's germline CDR1 is SEHNR and CDR2 FQNEAQ (reference sequence). The CDR3 extends over 14 amino acids. The CDR3 here is CASSFQGRNTEAFF.

The gene calls are TRBV11-2 and TRBJ2-5; checking the TCRdb D call of TRBD1 is not possible without DNA. CDR1 and CDR2 (germline): SGHAT, FQNNGV. CDR3 size: 16 residues. This chain's CDR3 is CASSAPGTGNAETQYF.

The chain couples TRBV6-5 to TRBJ2-5; TCRdb designates TRBD2, a call that cannot be tested without DNA. The CDR3 is made up of 15 amino acids. Looked up from germline, CDR1 is MNHEY and CDR2 is SVGAGI. CDR3 loop: CASSYDWTGKRPQYF.

This rearrangement joins TRBV5-1 to TRBJ2-1; TCRdb designates TRBD1, a call that cannot be tested without DNA. CDR1 and CDR2 from the germline V gene are SGHRS and YFSETQ. The CDR3 extends over 16 amino acids. The CDR3 sequence: CASSFQLGTGVHEQFF.

The chain is built from TRBV4-1 and TRBJ1-3. Germline lookup yields CDR1 MGHRA and CDR2 YSYEKL. There are 15 residues in the CDR3. The CDR3 loop reads CASSQDHRFGNTIYF.

This chain links TRBV24-1 with TRBJ1-2; the D call of TRBD1 rests on TCRdb alone, since no DNA is present to check it. CDR1 KGHDR and CDR2 SFDVKD come from the germline V gene. This CDR3 is built from 16 residues. The chain's CDR3 is CATSDPNRPLNYGYTF.

The CDR3 region is CASSLEQGRNTGELFF. V gene TRBV5-1 combines with J gene TRBJ2-2; lacking DNA, the TRBD1 call made by TCRdb goes unchecked. CDR1 is SGHRS, CDR2 YFSETQ, per germline. The CDR3 runs to 16 residues.

The chain links TRBV15 to TRBJ2-2; the TCRdb D gene call, TRBD1, has no DNA to confirm it. The CDR3 extends over 19 amino acids. The germline gives CDR1 LNHNV, CDR2 YYDKDF (reference sequence). CDR3 sequence reads: CATSANLWQGASNTGELFF.

This chain connects TRBV7-8 to TRBJ2-2; the D gene TCRdb calls, TRBD2, cannot be checked with no DNA. CDR1 SGHVS and CDR2 FQNEAQ come from the germline V gene. This CDR3 has 16 residues. This chain's CDR3 is CASSSLSGRNTGELFF.

V usage is TRBV7-9 and J usage is TRBJ2-3; absent DNA, TCRdb's TRBD1 call cannot be checked. CDR1 and CDR2 (germline): SEHNR, FQNEAQ (reference sequence). CDR3 length: 16 residues. CDR3 loop: CASSLAKGGSSDTQYF.

The chain uses TRBV20-1 and TRBJ2-1. The CDR3 has 13 residues. In germline, CDR1 is DFQATT, CDR2 SNEGSKA (reference sequence). The CDR3: CSAEGTTNNEQFF.

The chain's CDR3 is CASSGAGGPDTEAFF. The chain has TRBV25-1 and TRBJ1-1; the D call from TCRdb, TRBD1, cannot be confirmed without DNA. The CDR3 runs 15 residues. The germline V gene has CDR1 MGHDK and CDR2 SYGVNS.